This is a list of T cell receptor beta chains from one sample in a study of T cells in localized non-small cell lung cancer. Assay: immunoSEQ multiplex PCR; the TCRdb copy retains only in-frame clones and omits some. The sample has about 30,000 clones; roughly 89% are singletons. Sequencing used peripheral blood, obtained before any cancer treatment. The receptors were sampled from a male donor aged 60 or over with stage I lung adenocarcinoma. The CDR3 runs from the conserved cysteine through the conserved F or W. A D gene is named only where the DNA matches it firmly. A row's size may be missing; if present it is once, few, many or a size class.

V	D	size	J	DNA	CDR3
TRBV5-6	NA	once	TRBJ2-6	TGTGCCAGCAGCGGGCGGAGCTCTGGGGCCAACGTCCTGACTTTC	CASSGRSSGANVLTF
TRBV6-1	NA	NA	TRBJ2-7	TGTGCCAGCAGTGAAGAGGGCTCCTTTACCTCCTACGAGCAGTACTTC	CASSEEGSFTSYEQYF
TRBV21-1	NA	once	TRBJ2-3	TGTGCCAGCAGCAAATTGTCCCCGATGCGGACAGATACGCAGTATTTT	CASSKLSPMRTDTQYF
TRBV28	NA	NA	TRBJ1-6	TGTGCCAGCAGTCCCAGCGGCGGGCATTCACCCCTCCACTTT	CASSPSGGHSPLHF
TRBV7-2	NA	once	TRBJ2-5	TGTGCCAGCAGCTTAGAGACCGGAGGGGAGAAGACCCAGTACTTC	CASSLETGGEKTQYF
TRBV6-5	TRBD2	NA	TRBJ2-5	TGTGCCAGCAGTGGACTAGCGGTCCAAGAGACCCAGTACTTC	CASSGLAVQETQYF
TRBV19	NA	NA	TRBJ2-6	TGTGCCAGCACAGGGACTGGGGCCAACGTCCTGACTTTC	CASTGTGANVLTF
TRBV28	NA	few	TRBJ1-5	TGTGCCAGCAGTTTGCTAACGGGGGAACAGCCCCAGCATTTT	CASSLLTGEQPQHF
TRBV5-1	NA	NA	TRBJ2-1	TGCGCCAGCACCCTGGGGCAGGGATGGGATGAGCAGTTCTTC	CASTLGQGWDEQFF
TRBV7-2	NA	NA	TRBJ1-1	TGTGCCAGCAGCTTAGGACAGAACACTGAAGCTTTCTTT	CASSLGQNTEAFF
TRBV2	NA	NA	TRBJ1-5	TGTGCCAGCAGTGAAGGGAGTTATCAGCCCCAGCATTTT	CASSEGSYQPQHF
TRBV7-9	NA	NA	TRBJ1-2	TGTGCCAGCAGCTTAGAACAGGGCCTTTATGGCTACACCTTC	CASSLEQGLYGYTF
TRBV7-9	NA	NA	TRBJ2-7	TGTGCCAGCAGCACCTACTTGGAGGTGAGAGAGCAGTACTTC	CASSTYLEVREQYF
TRBV5-1	NA	NA	TRBJ1-3	TGCGCCAGCAGCTTGGGACTGCTCTCTGGAAACACCATATATTTT	CASSLGLLSGNTIYF
TRBV28	NA	NA	TRBJ1-5	TGTGCCAGCAGTCCAGGGGTTGGCAATCAGCCCCAGCATTTT	CASSPGVGNQPQHF
TRBV6-1	NA	NA	TRBJ2-2	TGTCAGGCAACAGGGAGCGCGAACACCGGGGAGCTGTTTTTT	CQATGSANTGELFF
TRBV20-1	NA	once	TRBJ1-1	TGCAGTGCTAACAGGGACACTGAAGCTTTCTTT	CSANRDTEAFF
TRBV18	TRBD1	NA	TRBJ2-7	TGTGCCAGCTCACACAATCCGGGACAGGGGGCGAGGGAGCAGTACTTC	CASSHNPGQGAREQYF
TRBV5-1	TRBD2	NA	TRBJ2-2	TGCGCCAGCAGCTTCATAGCGGGGGGTAACACCGGGGAGCTGTTTTTT	CASSFIAGGNTGELFF
TRBV5-1	NA	NA	TRBJ1-1	TGCGCCAGCAGCTTGGGGTCAGGCGGAGAAGCTTTCTTT	CASSLGSGGEAFF
TRBV30	NA	NA	TRBJ1-5	TGTGCCTGGAGTGCGGTAGATCAGCCCCAGCATTTT	CAWSAVDQPQHF
TRBV7-6	NA	once	TRBJ2-3	TGTGCCAGCAGCCCCCTCGGCCGGGATACGCAGTATTTT	CASSPLGRDTQYF
TRBV10-3	NA	NA	TRBJ2-1	TGTGCCATCATGAGGACTCTAGACCATGAGCAGTTCTTC	CAIMRTLDHEQFF
TRBV5-1	NA	NA	TRBJ2-1	TGCGCCAGCAGCTTCTTAGGGGTAGAGCAAAATGAGCAGTTCTTC	CASSFLGVEQNEQFF
TRBV11-2	NA	NA	TRBJ2-2	TGTGCCAGCAGCACCCAAGTCGGGGCTGGCGGGGAGCTGTTTTTT	CASSTQVGAGGELFF
TRBV30	TRBD2	once	TRBJ2-3	TGTGCCTGGGTAGCGGGGGGGTACCATTACACAGATACGCAGTATTTT	CAWVAGGYHYTDTQYF
TRBV28	NA	once	TRBJ1-3	TGTGCCAGCAGTTTGGACTCGTCGGCATCTGGAAACACCATATATTTT	CASSLDSSASGNTIYF
TRBV6-4	NA	NA	TRBJ2-2	TGTGCCAGCAGTTTAGACAGCGCGAACACCGGGGAGCTGTTTTTT	CASSLDSANTGELFF
TRBV28	NA	NA	TRBJ2-1	TGTGCCAGCAGTTGGGACACAGGGAGGAGGCAGTTCTTC	CASSWDTGRRQFF
TRBV19	NA	NA	TRBJ2-5	TGTGCCAGTAAAGCAGGAACGACCGTTTACCAAGAGACCCAGTACTTC	CASKAGTTVYQETQYF
TRBV27	TRBD1	NA	TRBJ2-1	TGTGCCAGCAGGGACAGGGTGAGCTCCTACAATGAGCAGTTCTTC	CASRDRVSSYNEQFF
TRBV10-3	TRBD1	NA	TRBJ1-2	TGTGCCATCAGGGGACAGGGAGCCTATGGCTACACCTTC	CAIRGQGAYGYTF
TRBV4-2	TRBD1	NA	TRBJ2-5	TGTGCCAGCAGCCAGGTGGGACAGACAGAGACCCAGTACTTC	CASSQVGQTETQYF
TRBV30	NA	NA	TRBJ1-2	TGTGCCTGGAGCCAGGCTTTTTGGGGGGCGAACGGCTACACCTTC	CAWSQAFWGANGYTF
TRBV25-1	NA	few	TRBJ2-2	TGTGCCAGCAGTGAATTTTCCGGGGTCACCGGGGAGCTGTTTTTT	CASSEFSGVTGELFF
TRBV30	NA	NA	TRBJ2-7	TGTGCCTGGCTGGGGGAAGGGGCCGAGCAGTACTTC	CAWLGEGAEQYF
TRBV6-1	TRBD1	NA	TRBJ2-1	TGTGCCAGCAGGACTCCTACGACAGGGGACAATGAGCAGTTCTTC	CASRTPTTGDNEQFF
TRBV6-1	TRBD1	once	TRBJ1-1	TGTGCCAGCAGTGAAGTCCAGGGGGCGGCCCGGAGGACTGAAGCTTTCTTT	CASSEVQGAARRTEAFF
TRBV7-3	TRBD1	NA	TRBJ2-5	TGTGCCAGCAGTTCGACAGGGGGGCAGACCCAGTACTTC	CASSSTGGQTQYF
TRBV30	TRBD2	NA	TRBJ2-3	TGTGCCTGGAGTGATATAGCGGGGGGGCTTTATACGCAGTATTTT	CAWSDIAGGLYTQYF
TRBV6-6	NA	NA	TRBJ2-2	TGTGCCAGCAGCGCTGGAAGCACCGGGGAGCTGTTTTTT	CASSAGSTGELFF
TRBV29-1	NA	NA	TRBJ2-5	TGCAGCGTTGGCGAGGAGACCCAGTACTTC	CSVGEETQYF
TRBV7-2	NA	NA	TRBJ2-6	TGTGCCAGCAGCCCGAAGTCTGGGGCCAACGTCCTGACTTTC	CASSPKSGANVLTF
TRBV5-1	NA	NA	TRBJ2-7	TGCGCCAGCAGCTCTACAGGTATCGAGCAGTACTTC	CASSSTGIEQYF